This passage covers 5 T cell receptor delta chains from one sample sequenced in a study of DNA immune sequencing with unique molecular identifiers (dated by TCRdb to the early 2020s). Library preparation used multiplex PCR. The data were produced on an Illumina MiniSeq. A 32-plex assay amplified the genomic DNA, with primers for all 8 TRDV and 4 TRDJ genes spanning the CDR3. A 12-nucleotide UMI was introduced during 2 to 4 barcoding PCR cycles, after which a second PCR was performed with Illumina adapter primers. For TCRdb, the public reads were processed anew by CATT, and duplicate DNA sequences were folded into one row. The sample table shows under 6,500 delta-chain clones, and approximately 10% are seen once. Approximately 50% of the sample rests with the top ten. The specimen was gamma-delta T cells enriched from blood buffy coat, or unenriched PBMCs (not recorded which). The source of these receptors is a human donor in good health.

Comment on this clone: TCRdb assigns this DNA the protein of a much larger clone, which departs from its translation at residue 7; this likely reflects a read error, and the protein shown comes from translating the DNA. The chain has TRDV2 and TRDJ3; 7 nucleotides agree with TRDD3. V dropped 0 bases and J dropped 0; count of bases not matched to a gene: 7. CDR3 length equals 19 residues. Germline CDR1 and CDR2: GEAIGNYY and EKD. The DNA of the CDR3 is TGTGCCTGTGACACCGCTAGGGGATATAGCTCCTGGGACACCCGACAGATGTTTTTC. Translating it yields CACDTARGYSSWDTRQMFF.

This clone has only one observation. The chain links TRDV1 to TRDJ1; 11 bases are shared with TRDD3. No J segment appears in TCRdb, so it was assigned here by matching the sequence to germline. V shed 0 bases and J 1 base; nucleotides not matched to a gene: 16. CDR3 length: 21 residues. Germline V gives CDR1 TSWWSYY, CDR2 QGS. CDR3 loop: CALGELPPIHGGYAGTDKLIF. The CDR3 region has the DNA TGTGCTCTTGGGGAACTACCCCCTATCCATGGGGGATACGCGGGCACCGATAAACTCATCTTT.

This clone was seen a few times. A far larger clone lies a single base away; this is likely a read error. The sample holds other DNA sequences that translate to the same CDR3. The chain combines TRDV2 with TRDJ1; 9 bases are a match to TRDD3. Per the germline V gene, CDR1 is GEAIGNYY and CDR2 is EKD. This CDR3 has 17 residues. V shed 2 bases, J shed 0 bases, and the junction held 9 bases outside the gene matches. The CDR3: CACDKLGDPPYTDKLIF. DNA of the CDR3: TGTGCCTGTGACAAACTGGGGGACCCCCCTTACACCGATAAACTCATCTTT.

This clone appeared a few times. This is likely an artifact of a read error, given a far larger clone one base away. The genes are TRDV3 and TRDJ1; 12 nucleotides line up with TRDD3. CDR1 is TVYSNPD and CDR2 is GDNSRS in the germline V gene (reference sequence). CDR3 length: 17 amino acids. The CDR3 DNA is TGTGCCACTCTACGGCGTACTGGGGGATACCACACAGATAAACTCATCTTT. This sequence encodes CATLRRTGGYHTDKLIF.

J gene TRDJ1 was identified, but the V gene was not called. This CDR3 is built from 16 residues. DNA for the CDR3: TGTGCTCTTGGGGAACCGACATTCCCAGACACCGATAAACTCATCTTT. Translation: CALGEPTFPDTDKLIF.